This T cell receptor (beta chain) emerged from a study of tumor and adjacent non-tumor tissue in lung cancer. Overall study results and limits: Compared with tumor, normal lung showed significantly lower TCR diversity. Normal lung showed higher cumulative top 100 clone frequency than tumor. Higher tumor TCR diversity was associated with shorter survival.

Concerning this clonotype: The antigen remains undetermined. At one boundary the junction diverges from the germline segment, which might be a read error.

TCRbeta libraries were built with three rounds of nested PCR, modified from ARM-PCR. TCRdb ran MiXCR on the multiplex PCR reads and lists one entry per CDR3 protein. The sample includes 75,000 to 80,000 distinct CDR3 sequences, approximately 82% of them seen just once. The template was RNA from unsorted bulk tissue. This non-tumor lung sample came from over 3 cm beyond the tumor edge. This clonotype was obtained from a man between 65 and 79 years old with non-small cell lung cancer. Input material: distant non-tumor lung tissue.

In nucleotides, the CDR3 is TGTGCCAACAGCAAACACGGGGGGGCTGACGGGGAGCTGTTTTTT. Translated, it gives CANSKHGGADGELFF. V and J are TRBV11-2 and TRBJ2-2; TRBD2 matches at 8 bases. Germline V CDR1 and CDR2: SGHAT, FQNNGV. The CDR3 is made up of 15 amino acids.